One sample yielded the 24 T cell receptor beta chains listed below, sequenced in a study of blood T cell repertoires in COVID-19. Measured with immunoSEQ multiplex PCR; TCRdb has only the in-frame clones, and not every one. Of 200,000 to 250,000 clones listed, under 90% are singletons. The material sequenced was peripheral blood. These TCRs come from a woman aged 80 or over with acute or convalescent COVID-19.

The V call is TRBV7-2, the J call TRBJ2-2; TRBD1 might be the D (5 bases). CDR1 SGHTA and CDR2 FQGNSA come from the germline V gene. The CDR3 runs to 15 residues. V dropped 4 bases and J dropped 2 bases, with 11 bases sitting between them. The CDR3 region is CASSSWQGNTGELFF. Written as DNA, the CDR3 is TGTGCCAGCAGCTCTTGGCAGGGCAACACCGGGGAGCTGTTTTTT.

The chain combines TRBV5-1 with TRBJ1-1, with D perhaps matching TRBD1 (6 bases). The CDR3 runs to 15 residues. Germline CDR1 SGHRS, CDR2 YFSETQ. V was pared by 0 bases and J by 1 base, with 10 bases between. Written as DNA, the CDR3 is TGCGCCAGCAGCTTGGCCGACAGGAGGAACACTGAAGCTTTCTTT. This sequence encodes CASSLADRRNTEAFF.

This clone has a handful of counts. V and J are TRBV2 and TRBJ1-5; a weak D match, TRBD1 (5 bases). The germline CDR1 and CDR2 sequences are SNHLY and FYNNEI. V was shortened by 8 bases and J by 3 bases, with 8 bases between the two germline ends. There are 12 residues in the CDR3. This chain's CDR3 is CASQGDNQPQHF. CDR3 nucleotide sequence: TGTGCCAGCCAGGGTGACAATCAGCCCCAGCATTTT. Full variable domain (missing parts from reference TRBV2 and TRBJ1-5): EPEVTQTPSHQVTQMGQEVILRCVPISNHLYFYWYRQILGQKVEFLVSFYNNEISEKSEIFDDQFSVERPDGSNFTLKIRSTKLEDSAMYFCASQGDNQPQHFGDGTRLSIL.

The gene calls are TRBV19 and TRBJ1-1; D is unclear. Germline lookup yields CDR1 LNHDA and CDR2 SQIVND (reference sequence). The CDR3 consists of 15 residues. Trimming shortened V by 6 bases and J by 6 bases, and 20 bases separated the two germline ends. The CDR3 reads CASSWSAAEGAEAFF. CDR3 DNA sequence: TGTGCCAGTAGCTGGAGTGCGGCGGAGGGTGCTGAAGCTTTCTTT.

This chain links TRBV7-9 with TRBJ1-2, with D maybe TRBD1 (5 bases). The V and J ends lost 0 bases and 7 bases respectively, with 18 bases between them. The germline gives CDR1 SEHNR, CDR2 FQNEAQ (reference sequence). This CDR3 spans 16 amino acids. For the CDR3, the DNA is TGTGCCAGCAGCTTAGCGCTAGATGGGCAGGGTGGTGGCTACACCTTC. Amino acids: CASSLALDGQGGGYTF.

This clone was observed a single time. The chain employs TRBV10-3 and TRBJ1-5, with 7 positions matching TRBD1. The CDR3 runs to 14 residues. J was trimmed by 3 bases and V by 5 bases; bases with no gene match: 4. The germline gives CDR1 ENHRY, CDR2 SYGVKD. CDR3 sequence (DNA): TGTGCCATCAGTCCCGACAGGGTCAATCAGCCCCAGCATTTT. Protein: CAISPDRVNQPQHF.

The chain joins TRBV6-2 or TRBV6-3 to TRBJ2-7, with D unclear. The length of the CDR3 is 13 residues. V lost 4 bases and J 2 bases, leaving 9 bases between the germline ends. Germline V gives CDR1 MNHEY, CDR2 SVGEGT. The DNA for the CDR3 is TGTGCCAGCAGTTTGCCTTCGGCCTACGAGCAGTACTTC. Translating it yields CASSLPSAYEQYF.

This clone appeared once. The V and J genes are TRBV11-3 and TRBJ1-6; TRBD1 matches at 12 bases. With 4 bases clipped from V and 9 bases from J, the junction kept 13 bases outside the gene matches. The germline V gene has CDR1 SGHNT and CDR2 YENEEA. The CDR3 length is 18 residues. The CDR3 here is CASSYRDRGRVGISPLHF. In DNA form, the CDR3 reads TGTGCCAGCAGCTACCGGGACAGGGGGCGAGTTGGGATTTCACCCCTCCACTTT. The variable domain in full, completed from reference TRBV11-3 and TRBJ1-6, reads EAGVVQSPRYKIIEKKQPVAFWCNPISGHNTLYWYLQNLGQGPELLIRYENEEAVDDSQLPKDRFSAERLKGVDSTLKIQPAELGDSAVYLCASSYRDRGRVGISPLHFGNGTRLTVT.

The gene calls are TRBV2 and TRBJ2-3, with 7 nucleotides matching TRBD1. The CDR3 totals 16 residues. V shed 4 bases and J 1 base; nucleotides not matched to a gene: 8. Germline V gene sequence: CDR1 SNHLY, CDR2 FYNNEI. CDR3 sequence: CASSGNRGLGTDTQYF. The CDR3 bases are TGTGCCAGCAGTGGAAATAGGGGGCTCGGCACAGATACGCAGTATTTT.

This sequence joins TRBV2 and TRBJ1-1; D gene uncertain. Trimming removed 7 bases from V and 7 bases from J, with 10 bases in between. This CDR3 is 11 amino acids long. Germline CDR1 reads SNHLY; CDR2 reads FYNNEI. CDR3 loop: CASKRNLEAFF. CDR3 DNA: TGTGCCAGCAAGCGGAACCTTGAAGCTTTCTTT.

The V and J genes are TRBV7-2 and TRBJ2-5; the match to TRBD2 covers 12 bases. With 5 bases clipped from V and 4 bases from J, the junction kept 8 bases outside the gene matches. In germline, CDR1 is SGHTA, CDR2 FQGNSA. The CDR3 extends over 16 amino acids. CDR3 amino acids: CASSPLAGGRGETQYF. The DNA of the CDR3 is TGTGCCAGCAGCCCCCTAGCGGGGGGGCGAGGAGAGACCCAGTACTTC.

There are a few counts of this clone. The CDR3 region is CSVDTTRNTEAFF. Written as DNA, the CDR3 is TGCAGCGTTGATACCACAAGGAACACTGAAGCTTTCTTT. The chain has TRBV29-1 and TRBJ1-1; D gene ambiguous. Trimming left V 3 bases short and J 1 base short, with 9 bases between. CDR1 and CDR2 from the germline V gene are SQVTM and ANQGSEA. The CDR3 is made up of 13 amino acids.

The chain has TRBV27 and TRBJ2-5, with 7 positions matching TRBD1. V was clipped by 6 bases and J by 5 bases; unmatched bases: 15. Per the germline V gene, CDR1 is MNHEY and CDR2 is SMNVEV (reference sequence). This CDR3 contains 16 residues. CDR3 protein: CASRSRSTGVGETQYF. For the CDR3, the DNA is TGTGCCAGCAGAAGTCGCTCCACAGGGGTGGGCGAGACCCAGTACTTC.

The V call is TRBV2, the J call TRBJ2-7; perhaps TRBD2 as D (5 bases). The ends were cut back, 4 bases at V and 2 bases at J, with 12 bases in the middle. This CDR3 region has 14 residues. Looked up from germline, CDR1 is SNHLY and CDR2 is FYNNEI. The CDR3 protein is CASSAGLIPYEQYF. The CDR3 bases are TGTGCCAGCAGTGCAGGACTGATTCCCTACGAGCAGTACTTC.

The chain couples TRBV10-3 to TRBJ2-7; the D gene is possibly TRBD2 (5 bases). V was pared by 0 bases and J by 7 bases, with 13 bases between. Germline V lookup: CDR1 ENHRY, CDR2 SYGVKD. The length of the CDR3 is 14 residues. This CDR3 is CAISESTGLWEQYF. CDR3 in DNA: TGTGCCATCAGTGAGTCGACGGGGTTGTGGGAGCAGTACTTC.

For the CDR3, the DNA is TGTGCCAGCAGCTCTCTGGGTAGCGGGGGGGAGACCCAGTACTTC. It encodes CASSSLGSGGETQYF. J is TRBJ2-5 and V is TRBV7-2, with 10 positions matching TRBD2. J was trimmed by 5 bases and V by 4 bases; bases with no gene match: 7. In germline, CDR1 is SGHTA, CDR2 FQGNSA. This CDR3 comprises 15 residues.

The rearrangement uses TRBV5-1 and TRBJ1-5, with a weak D call TRBD1 (5 bases). This CDR3 has 13 residues. The germline V gene has CDR1 SGHRS and CDR2 YFSETQ. With 4 bases removed from V and 6 bases from J, the gap between germline ends came to 11 bases. The chain's CDR3 is CASSPGGGQPQHF. The CDR3 bases are TGCGCCAGCAGCCCTGGCGGGGGTCAGCCCCAGCATTTT. Variable domain in full (rest from reference TRBV5-1 and TRBJ1-5): KAGVTQTPRYLIKTRGQQVTLSCSPISGHRSVSWYQQTPGQGLQFLFEYFSETQRNKGNFPGRFSGRQFSNSRSEMNVSTLELGDSALYLCASSPGGGQPQHFGDGTRLSIL.

The rearrangement links TRBV19 to TRBJ1-2, with D maybe TRBD1 (5 bases). The CDR3 sequence is 12 residues long. Germline-derived CDR1 and CDR2 are LNHDA and SQIVND (reference sequence). V shed 7 bases and J shed 8 bases, with 14 bases lying between them. CDR3 sequence: CASTEPGFGYTF. The CDR3 region has the DNA TGTGCCAGTACTGAACCAGGGTTCGGCTACACCTTC.

The chain links TRBV7-9 to TRBJ2-3; TRBD1 agrees at 7 bases. CDR3 length equals 15 residues. The trim removed 5 bases at V and 2 bases at J, leaving 7 bases unmatched. Germline CDR1 reads SEHNR; CDR2 reads FQNEAQ (reference sequence). The CDR3 is CASSKGDRDTDTQYF. In nucleotides, the CDR3 is TGTGCCAGCAGCAAAGGCGACAGGGACACAGATACGCAGTATTTT. Combining the CDR3 with reference TRBV7-9 and TRBJ2-3 gives the whole variable domain DTGVSQNPRHKITKRGQNVTFRCDPISEHNRLYWYRQTLGQGPEFLTYFQNEAQLEKSRLLSDRFSAERPKGSFSTLEIQRTEQGDSAMYLCASSKGDRDTDTQYFGPGTRLTVL.

The gene calls are TRBV4-2 and TRBJ1-5, with 9 bases aligning to TRBD1. From germline, CDR1 is LGHNA and CDR2 YNFKEQ. This CDR3 spans 16 amino acids. With V trimmed by 3 bases and J by 5 bases, 8 bases remained unmatched. The CDR3: CASSQEWGQGHQPQHF. DNA for the CDR3: TGTGCCAGCAGCCAGGAATGGGGACAGGGCCATCAGCCCCAGCATTTT.

This chain uses TRBV6-2 or TRBV6-3 with TRBJ2-2, with TRBD1 as a possible D gene (5 bases). Between the trimmed V and J ends, which lost 5 bases and 2 bases, there was a span of 9 bases. This CDR3 has 14 amino acids. Germline V gene lookup returns CDR1 MNHEY and CDR2 SVGEGT. CDR3 in amino acids: CASSPGHNTGELFF. CDR3 DNA: TGTGCCAGCAGTCCCGGACACAACACCGGGGAGCTGTTTTTT.

The CDR3 protein is CASSTQGANTEAFF. CDR3 sequence (DNA): TGTGCCAGCAGTACCCAGGGGGCGAATACTGAAGCTTTCTTT. The chain has TRBV6-6 and TRBJ1-1; 8 bases match TRBD1. The CDR3 length is 14 residues. Germline values: CDR1 MNHNY, CDR2 SVGAGI (reference sequence). V lost 5 bases and J lost 5; bases outside the gene matches: 7.

V and J are TRBV19 and TRBJ1-1, with D perhaps TRBD1 (6 bases). The CDR3 runs 13 residues. Trimming stripped 8 bases from V and 0 bases from J, with 10 bases between. Per the germline V gene, CDR1 is LNHDA and CDR2 is SQIVND (reference sequence). CDR3 bases: TGTGCCAGTCAAGGACAGATGAACACTGAAGCTTTCTTT. This gives the protein CASQGQMNTEAFF.

This chain links TRBV5-1 with TRBJ2-5; 14 bases match TRBD2. Germline lookup yields CDR1 SGHRS and CDR2 YFSETQ. This CDR3 has 16 amino acids. V trimming: 0 bases; J trimming: 4 bases; junction bases outside the gene matches: 2. DNA of the CDR3: TGCGCCAGCAGCTTGGGTGGGACTAGCGGGGGAGAGACCCAGTACTTC. It codes for CASSLGGTSGGETQYF.